The 6 T cell receptor beta chains listed next were all sequenced from one sample in a study of Ad26.COV2.S vaccination and SARS-CoV-2 variants. Described treatment: some 19 received Ad26.COV2.S at low or high dose, single or two shots; about 5 received placebo; per-sample allocation not given. Day 63 after the first injection of vaccine or placebo was the sampling time. Assay: immunoSEQ multiplex PCR; the TCRdb copy retains only in-frame clones and omits some. The table records roughly 270,000 clones, 70% to 90% of them present only once. The specimen comprised peripheral blood, sampled in a trial of Ad26.COV2.S vaccine versus placebo. The receptors come from a person between 18 and 60 years old who received the Ad26.COV2.S COVID-19 vaccine or a placebo.

The chain employs TRBV29-1 and TRBJ1-4; D remains unclear. Germline CDR1 SQVTM, CDR2 ANQGSEA. CDR3 length equals 15 residues. Deletions cut 0 bases from V and 3 bases from J, with 11 bases between. The CDR3 region has the DNA TGCAGCGTTGAAGATCCTGCGCGGCCTAATGAAAAACTGTTTTTT. Its protein product is CSVEDPARPNEKLFF.

Here the CDR3 reads CASSPGLATTYEQYF. CDR3 nucleotides: TGCGCCAGCAGCCCTGGACTAGCGACCACCTACGAGCAGTACTTC. The chain joins TRBV4-1 to TRBJ2-7; 9 bases align to TRBD2. V was pared by 4 bases and J by 2 bases, with 6 bases of the junction left unmatched. This CDR3 contains 15 residues. Per the germline V gene, CDR1 is MGHRA and CDR2 is YSYEKL.

The chain is built from TRBV7-8 and TRBJ2-1; 12 nucleotides line up with TRBD2. The germline gives CDR1 SGHVS, CDR2 FQNEAQ. V dropped 5 bases and J dropped 6; count of bases not matched to a gene: 5. CDR3 length: 15 residues. The CDR3 spells CASSPGLAGFNEQFF. Here the CDR3 DNA reads TGTGCCAGCAGCCCCGGACTAGCGGGATTCAATGAGCAGTTCTTC.

This clone was picked up one time. V is TRBV3-1 (or the pseudogene TRBV3-2) and J is TRBJ2-7, with D perhaps TRBD1 (5 bases). V lost 4 bases and J 5 bases, leaving 12 bases between the germline ends. The CDR3 length is 13 residues. Germline V gene sequence: CDR1 LGHDT, CDR2 YNNKEL (reference sequence). CDR3: CASSRLGLDEQYF. The DNA for the CDR3 is TGTGCCAGCAGCCGGCTGGGGCTGGACGAGCAGTACTTC.

The gene calls are TRBV6-5 and TRBJ2-2, with 7 bases aligning to TRBD1. The CDR3 loop spans 14 amino acids. With 5 bases clipped from V and 4 bases from J, the junction kept 4 bases outside the gene matches. The germline gives CDR1 MNHEY, CDR2 SVGAGI. For the CDR3, the DNA is TGTGCCAGCAGTCTACAGGGGTTCACCGGGGAGCTGTTTTTT. This gives the protein CASSLQGFTGELFF.

V gene TRBV25-1 combines with J gene TRBJ1-2; D unresolved. The CDR3 has 14 residues. CDR1 MGHDK and CDR2 SYGVNS come from the germline V gene. V gave up 2 bases and J gave up 4 bases, with 11 bases separating them. The CDR3 DNA follows: TGTGCCAGCAGTGAACGGGGAGAGAGCTATGGCTACACCTTC. This codes for CASSERGESYGYTF.